This T cell receptor (beta chain) was obtained from a study of beta chain features in type 1 diabetes (dated by TCRdb to the late 2010s). About the study as a whole: Patients and healthy donors did not differ in mean age, gender distribution, total cell number or subset yield. A total of some 100,000,000 sorted cells were examined across all samples, and the number of cells per subset was strongly correlated with RNA yield. The study compared the TCRB repertoires of sorted circulating CD4+ T cell subsets in recently diagnosed type 1 diabetes patients with those in matched healthy donors. Regulatory and stem cell-like memory subsets were obtained from only 8 patients and roughly eight healthy donors, while naive and central memory subsets were obtained from all 30 or so donors. The full study reports these points: Naive, central memory and regulatory TCRB repertoires appeared to be more similar among patients than among healthy donors. Sequencing cDNA rather than genomic DNA could over-represent highly expressing activated cells, although activation and CD3 levels did not differ between groups. In all four CD4+ subsets, TCRB CDR3 length was moderately but significantly shorter in type 1 diabetes patients. At VDJ recombination sites, type 1 diabetes patients had fewer insertions and more deleted nucleotides, which implies abnormalities in thymic rearrangement. Shorter templates might have been favored by PCR, but patient and control samples were amplified and corrected together, so both groups would have been affected equally by any skew. Because small numbers of individuals were included in the HLA sub-analyses, any influence of HLA type on TCRB rearrangement was left unresolved.

Each donor gave one peripheral blood draw, approximately 0.11 L on average, collected into heparinised tubes. A BD FACSAria II was used to sort naive, central memory, regulatory and stem cell-like memory CD4+ T cells with a panel that included CD45RO, CCR7, CD25, CD127, CD95 and CD27. A purity above 95% was achieved for all sorted populations. PBMCs were separated immediately by Lymphoprep density gradient centrifugation and were stained directly, without being cultured. Samples were stained and sorted in pairs, with one healthy donor and one patient per experiment, so that batch effects were minimized. The High Capacity cDNA Reverse Transcription Kit was used to reverse transcribe all of the isolated RNA, meaning that expressed TCRB transcripts were what got sequenced. Naive, central memory and regulatory T cell samples underwent deep immunoSEQ sequencing, averaging roughly 3.4 million total reads per sample. Sorted cells were lysed in RLT buffer, and RNA was extracted using DNase-treated RNeasy Micro or Mini kits according to cell number. To prevent cross-contamination, each cell subset was processed individually, whereas patient and healthy donor samples were processed jointly. TCRB sequences were amplified from cDNA with the immunoSEQ multiplex PCR, producing 87-bp fragments spanning the CDR3 region. The amplicons were sequenced using the Illumina HiSeq platform. Regarding the original processing steps: PCR bias was computationally corrected using synthetic template baselines, reads within Hamming distance 2 were collapsed, and singletons that could not be merged were discarded. By aligning reads against IMGT, V, D and J genes, CDR3 length, and insertions or deletions at six rearrangement sites were assigned. Clonotype counts were normalized to sorted cell number within each subset before computing true diversity and Gini coefficients with the tcR R package. Repertoire sharing was quantified using the overlap coefficient calculated on TCRB nucleotide sequences. TCRdb provides this immuneACCESS table in a form limited to in-frame rearrangements. Some clones are lacking; in checked studies, under half of them reflect an unresolved V gene, and why the rest are absent is not known. That table supplies the V and J calls and clone size; D and trimming were determined from the DNA. The sample table lists about 320,000 clones, 13% to 15% of them with a count of one. The biggest ten clones account for more than 6.5% of the sample.

V has 1 base trimmed and J has 3 bases trimmed; junction bases matching no gene number 5. Sequences SEHNR (CDR1) and FQNEAQ (CDR2) are obtained from the germline V gene (reference sequence). The CDR3 spans 16 residues, from the cysteine through the phenylalanine. Left in the record is the CDR3 DNA by itself, 48 bases read in frame from the first base. In this sample, this clone turned up a few times. The antigen this receptor binds is unknown. No quality values exist for individual bases; no much larger clone is one base distant. This receptor was identified in a man aged 30-40 years in good health. Sequenced input: central memory CD4+ T cells from blood. Here the chain combines TRBV7-9 and TRBJ1-1; TRBD1 fits 10 bases in the junction. CDR3 region: CASSLGSGTGDTEAFF. The sequence in DNA is TGTGCCAGCAGCTTAGGGTCGGGGACAGGGGACACTGAAGCTTTCTTT.